A single sample is the source of the 25 T cell receptor beta chains below, sequenced in a study of blood T cell repertoires in COVID-19 (dated by TCRdb to about 2020). Libraries were built with the immunoSEQ multiplex PCR assay. The table was pulled from immuneACCESS by TCRdb, which kept in-frame rearrangements only. Such tables lose some clones; where checked, under half of the loss comes from unresolved V genes, and the rest has no known cause. This sample lists some 130,000 clones; more than 85% were detected once. Together, the top ten hold more than 3.5% of the sample. The sample was peripheral blood. The receptor source for this set is a man in his sixties with COVID-19, enrolled during active disease.

This chain connects TRBV15 to TRBJ2-7; D not resolved. Deletions cut 3 bases from V and 4 bases from J, with 7 bases between. CDR3 length: 12 amino acids. The germline V gene encodes CDR1 LNHNV and CDR2 YYDKDF (reference sequence). In nucleotides, the CDR3 is TGTGCCACCAGCAGTTCTCAGTACGAGCAGTACTTC. Its protein is CATSSSQYEQYF. Looking up the rest from reference TRBV15 and TRBJ2-7 gives the full variable domain: DAMVIQNPRYQVTQFGKPVTLSCSQTLNHNVMYWYQQKSSQAPKLLFHYYDKDFNNEADTPDNFQSRRPNTSFCFLDIRSPGLGDTAMYLCATSSSQYEQYFGPGTRLTVT.

The chain uses TRBV19 and TRBJ1-5; 7 bases line up with TRBD1. Germline V CDR1 and CDR2: LNHDA, SQIVND (reference sequence). V trimming: 5 bases; J trimming: 5 bases; junction bases outside the gene matches: 3. The CDR3 has 13 residues. CDR3 protein: CASSPQGYQPQHF. As DNA, the CDR3 is TGTGCCAGTAGTCCACAGGGGTATCAGCCCCAGCATTTT.

This clone has only a few counts. The CDR3 DNA reads as TGTGCCAGCAGTTCCCCCTGGGGACAGAACTATGGCTACACCTTC. Its translation is CASSSPWGQNYGYTF. The chain uses TRBV28 and TRBJ1-2, with TRBD1 matching over 7 bases. The CDR3 is made up of 15 amino acids. Trimming took 4 bases from V and 2 from J; bases not matched to a gene: 7. Germline values: CDR1 MDHEN, CDR2 SYDVKM.

The genes are TRBV11-2 and TRBJ1-1; 9 positions match TRBD1. The CDR3 has 13 residues. With 1 base clipped from V and 8 bases from J, the junction kept 2 bases outside the gene matches. Looked up from germline, CDR1 is SGHAT and CDR2 is FQNNGV. CDR3 in DNA: TGTGCCAGCAGCTTAGTCGGGACAGGGGAAGCTTTCTTT. It translates to CASSLVGTGEAFF.

This sequence joins TRBV4-2 and TRBJ1-1; possibly TRBD1 for D (5 bases). The germline gives CDR1 LGHNA, CDR2 YNFKEQ. The CDR3 loop spans 16 amino acids. V was cut by 5 bases and J by 4 bases, with 20 bases left in between. The CDR3 DNA reads as TGTGCCAGCAGCAACACACAGGCCTCAGATCGCACTGAAGCTTTCTTT. This codes for CASSNTQASDRTEAFF.

The gene calls are TRBV10-3 and TRBJ1-1, with a weak D call TRBD1 (6 bases). V was clipped by 6 bases and J by 5 bases, with 10 bases between them. Germline-derived CDR1 and CDR2 are ENHRY and SYGVKD. The length of the CDR3 is 12 residues. CDR3 in amino acids: CAISSGTTEAFF. For the CDR3, the DNA is TGTGCCATCAGCTCCGGGACAACTGAAGCTTTCTTT.

This clone was recorded only once. CDR3 protein: CAWSTGDQITISNQPQHF. CDR3 in DNA: TGTGCCTGGAGTACGGGGGACCAAATTACTATTAGCAATCAGCCCCAGCATTTT. The V call is TRBV30, the J call TRBJ1-5, with D possibly being TRBD1 (5 bases). Trimming pared 2 bases from V and 0 bases from J, leaving 20 bases between. CDR1 GTSNPN and CDR2 SVGIG come from the germline V gene (reference sequence). CDR3 length: 18 amino acids.

About this clone itself: Other DNA sequences in the sample encode the same CDR3. The chain combines TRBV5-1 with TRBJ1-4; D might be TRBD1 (5 bases). From germline, CDR1 is SGHRS and CDR2 YFSETQ. CDR3 length equals 13 residues. Trimming took off 2 bases at V and 6 bases at J, with 8 bases between the two ends. The CDR3 sequence: CASSLRQYEKLFF. DNA of the CDR3: TGCGCCAGCAGCTTAAGACAGTATGAAAAACTGTTTTTT.

The genes are TRBV10-3 and TRBJ1-2, with 7 positions matching TRBD1. The CDR3 consists of 13 residues. In germline, CDR1 is ENHRY, CDR2 SYGVKD. The ends lost 3 bases at V and 6 bases at J; junction bases unmatched: 4. CDR3 protein: CAISEDRADGYTF. The DNA for the CDR3 is TGTGCCATCAGTGAAGACAGGGCGGATGGCTACACCTTC.

The chain is built from TRBV3-1 (or the pseudogene TRBV3-2) and TRBJ1-4; 7 nucleotides match TRBD1. This CDR3 region has 15 residues. Per germline, CDR1 LGHDT and CDR2 YNNKEL (reference sequence). V trimming: 3 bases; J trimming: 7 bases; junction bases outside the gene matches: 8. The CDR3 bases are TGTGCCAGCAGCCACCGGATCCGGGACAGTGAAAAACTGTTTTTT. Translated: CASSHRIRDSEKLFF.

The chain couples TRBV5-1 to TRBJ1-6; TRBD1 might be the D (5 bases). CDR1 is SGHRS, CDR2 YFSETQ, per germline. Between the trimmed V and J ends, which lost 0 bases and 8 bases, there was a span of 9 bases. The CDR3 is 14 amino acids. CDR3 bases: TGCGCCAGCAGCTTGGGGACATCGGATTCACCCCTCCACTTT. Translated, it gives CASSLGTSDSPLHF.

This chain connects TRBV6-5 to TRBJ2-2, with D maybe TRBD1 (7 bases). CDR1 and CDR2 from the germline V gene are MNHEY and SVGAGI. This CDR3 has 15 residues. V dropped 5 bases and J dropped 2 bases, with 12 bases sitting between them. CDR3 in amino acids: CASSTRGANTGELFF. Here the CDR3 DNA reads TGTGCCAGCAGTACCAGGGGGGCCAACACCGGGGAGCTGTTTTTT.

This clone was detected once. This sequence joins TRBV7-2 and TRBJ1-2; tentatively, D is TRBD1 (5 bases). Trimming removed 0 bases from V and 8 bases from J, with 10 bases in between. Germline V gene sequence: CDR1 SGHTA, CDR2 FQGNSA. The CDR3 loop spans 13 amino acids. CDR3 DNA: TGTGCCAGCAGCTTAGCAGGGGATAGGGGCTACACCTTC. Its translation is CASSLAGDRGYTF. Supplemented by reference TRBV7-2 and TRBJ1-2, the full variable domain reads GAGVSQSPSNKVTEKGKDVELRCDPISGHTALYWYRQSLGQGLEFLIYFQGNSAPDKSGLPSDRFSAERTGGSVSTLTIQRTQQEDSAVYLCASSLAGDRGYTFGSGTRLTVV.

The chain joins TRBV5-4 to TRBJ2-7; TRBD2 might be the D (5 bases). Trimming took 4 bases from V and 0 from J, leaving 14 bases between them. Germline V gene lookup returns CDR1 SGHNT and CDR2 YYREEE (reference sequence). The CDR3 sequence is 15 residues long. The CDR3 is CASSPTGVSSYEQYF. The CDR3 coding sequence is TGTGCCAGCAGCCCGACCGGGGTGAGCTCCTACGAGCAGTACTTC. Based on the CDR3 plus reference TRBV5-4 and TRBJ2-7, the full variable domain is ETGVTQSPTHLIKTRGQQVTLRCSSQSGHNTVSWYQQALGQGPQFIFQYYREEENGRGNFPPRFSGLQFPNYSSELNVNALELDDSALYLCASSPTGVSSYEQYFGPGTRLTVT.

J is TRBJ2-1 and V is TRBV9, with TRBD1 matching 7 bases. Losses at the gene ends were 0 bases for V and 4 bases for J; bases not matched to a gene: 10. CDR1 is SGDLS, CDR2 YYNGEE, per germline. This CDR3 region has 17 residues. CDR3 loop: CASSVGGGRSFYNEQFF. CDR3 DNA sequence: TGTGCCAGCAGCGTAGGAGGGGGCCGCTCTTTTTACAATGAGCAGTTCTTC.

This CDR3 reads CASSYGQINQPQHF. The DNA of the CDR3 is TGTGCCAGCAGTTACGGACAAATCAATCAGCCCCAGCATTTT. J is TRBJ1-5 and V is TRBV2; maybe TRBD1 (5 bases). The CDR3 totals 14 residues. The V end was cut by 5 bases, the J end by 3 bases, with 11 bases between. Germline V gene data show CDR1 as SNHLY and CDR2 as FYNNEI. Variable domain in full (rest from reference TRBV2 and TRBJ1-5): EPEVTQTPSHQVTQMGQEVILRCVPISNHLYFYWYRQILGQKVEFLVSFYNNEISEKSEIFDDQFSVERPDGSNFTLKIRSTKLEDSAMYFCASSYGQINQPQHFGDGTRLSIL.

The V gene is TRBV7-7, the J gene TRBJ2-3; the match to TRBD2 covers 8 bases. J lost 0 bases, V lost 1 base, and 3 bases had no gene match. Germline-derived CDR1 and CDR2 are SSHAT and FNYEAQ (reference sequence). CDR3 length: 16 amino acids. The CDR3 region is CASSLESGGSTDTQYF. The CDR3 DNA follows: TGTGCCAGCAGCTTAGAAAGCGGGGGTAGCACAGATACGCAGTATTTT.

The chain has TRBV28 and TRBJ1-3; no reliable D call. Deletions cut 3 bases from V and 0 bases from J, with 6 bases between. The CDR3 is 14 residues long. Germline values: CDR1 MDHEN, CDR2 SYDVKM. The CDR3 loop is CASSFHGSGNTIYF. In nucleotides, the CDR3 is TGTGCCAGCAGTTTTCACGGCTCTGGAAACACCATATATTTT.

The chain has TRBV10-3 and TRBJ1-5; unclear D gene. Trimming shortened V by 3 bases and J by 1 base, and 10 bases separated the two germline ends. CDR1 and CDR2 from the germline V gene are ENHRY and SYGVKD. This CDR3 has 15 residues. CDR3 sequence reads: CAISDRGMSNQPQHF. Written as DNA, the CDR3 is TGTGCCATCAGTGATCGAGGGATGAGCAATCAGCCCCAGCATTTT.

The V and J genes are TRBV30 and TRBJ1-6; D is undetermined. The CDR3 is 14 amino acids. The ends were cut back, 3 bases at V and 7 bases at J, with 13 bases in the middle. Germline-derived CDR1 and CDR2 are GTSNPN and SVGIG (reference sequence). The CDR3 DNA reads as TGTGCCTGGAGCGCCGCGCCGAACAATTCACCCCTCCACTTT. Protein sequence: CAWSAAPNNSPLHF.

The chain links TRBV3-1 (or the pseudogene TRBV3-2) to TRBJ1-1, with D tentatively TRBD1 (5 bases). The length of the CDR3 is 11 residues. V was pared by 4 bases and J by 7 bases, with 7 bases between. Germline CDR1 and CDR2: LGHDT and YNNKEL (reference sequence). CDR3 coding DNA: TGTGCCAGCAGCCTAGACAGTGAAGCTTTCTTT. The encoded protein is CASSLDSEAFF.

This chain uses TRBV9 with TRBJ1-2, with a weak D call TRBD1 (6 bases). This CDR3 is 15 amino acids long. The germline gives CDR1 SGDLS, CDR2 YYNGEE. Deletions cut 2 bases from V and 4 bases from J, with 15 bases between. Here the CDR3 reads CASSVTLGASYGYTF. The CDR3 nucleotides are TGTGCCAGCAGCGTCACTCTGGGGGCTAGCTATGGCTACACCTTC.

This clone is termed medium-sized. One end of the junction varies from germline; a read error may be responsible. The chain employs TRBV11-2 and TRBJ2-5; D is ambiguous. The CDR3 sequence is 14 residues long. Germline values: CDR1 SGHAT, CDR2 FQNNGV. CDR3 sequence (DNA): TGTGCCAGCAGTTTAGTGCCTAACCAAGAGACCCAGTACTTC. Its translation: CASSLVPNQETQYF.

This rearrangement joins TRBV6-5 to TRBJ1-5, with a tentative D call TRBD1 (5 bases). Germline V CDR1 and CDR2: MNHEY, SVGAGI. This CDR3 has 14 amino acids. V was pared by 6 bases and J by 0 bases, with 9 bases between. CDR3 sequence: CASSPGLSNQPQHF. CDR3 DNA: TGTGCCAGCAGCCCGGGACTTAGCAATCAGCCCCAGCATTTT.

Only a few counts were recorded for this clone. The chain links TRBV4-1 to TRBJ1-1; TRBD1 aligns across 7 bases. The germline gives CDR1 MGHRA, CDR2 YSYEKL. This CDR3 is 15 amino acids long. The V and J ends lost 0 bases and 4 bases, in that order; junction bases with no gene match: 5. CDR3 region: CASSQDPSGGTEAFF. The CDR3 region has the DNA TGCGCCAGCAGCCAAGATCCCTCAGGGGGCACTGAAGCTTTCTTT.